This TCR beta chain was found in a study of Graves' ophthalmopathy and Graves' hyperthyroidism. RNA transcripts were the source from which TCR beta CDR3 regions were amplified. Second-round multiplex PCR came after a first-round RT-PCR that employed HTBI primers. TCRdb used MiXCR to reprocess the multiplex PCR reads, holding one entry per CDR3 protein. The sample yields approximately 50,000 distinct CDR3 sequences, under 55% seen once. Trimming removed 1 base from V and 8 bases from J; junction bases left unmatched: 9. The CDR3 covers 16 residues. In germline, CDR1 is DFQATT, CDR2 SNEGSKA (reference sequence).

This TCR was recovered from an adult man with Graves' ophthalmopathy. The chain uses TRBV20-1 and TRBJ1-6; 9 bases fit TRBD1. Sequenced input: peripheral blood. This chain's CDR3 is CSARGLTGGWDSPLHF. The CDR3 DNA sequence: TGCAGTGCTAGAGGCCTAACAGGGGGCTGGGATTCACCCCTCCACTTT.